Sequencing of this TCR beta chain was carried out in a study of cytomegalovirus exposure and HLA in healthy donors. Study conclusions and caveats: The study labeled 164 TCR beta chains cytomegalovirus-associated.

The PCR employed 60 Vbeta primers together with 13 Jbeta primers. Data came from immunoSEQ multiplex PCR; TCRdb stores just in-frame clones and leaves some out. The table has 100,000 or so clones, over 70% seen once. The CDR3 covers 13 residues. In germline, CDR1 is LGHNA, CDR2 YNFKEQ. The ends were cut back, 6 bases at V and 0 bases at J, with 9 bases in the middle. A remark on this clone: Its cognate antigen is unknown.

This TCR derives from a woman aged 40 to 49 in good health and CMV-seronegative. What was sequenced was PBMCs. J is TRBJ2-7 and V is TRBV4-2; tentatively, D is TRBD1 (6 bases). CDR3 amino acids: CASSRDNSYEQYF. The CDR3 nucleotides are TGTGCCAGCAGTAGGGACAACTCCTACGAGCAGTACTTC.